This T cell receptor (beta chain) was found in a study of CD4 T cells in relation to SARS-CoV-2 and coronaviruses. Study summary: No peptide or an HIV-1 Nef peptide pool served as negative control.

Turning to this clone: Its antigen is undetermined.

The unexposed donors gave CD4+ T cells in about 2011-2019, prior to COVID-19. After approximately ten days of culture, CD4+ T cells were isolated. Measured with immunoSEQ multiplex PCR; TCRdb has only the in-frame clones, and not every one. The sample comprises about 23,000 clones, about 84% of which are singletons, and over 11% rests with the top ten. V dropped 4 bases and J dropped 5; count of bases not matched to a gene: 10. Germline V gene lookup returns CDR1 LGHDT and CDR2 YNNKEL (reference sequence). The length of the CDR3 is 16 residues. This sequence was found in a human donor in good health. Sequencing was performed on CD4+ T cells from PBMCs, cultured in vitro. The chain is built from TRBV3-1 (or the pseudogene TRBV3-2) and TRBJ2-1; TRBD2 matches at 8 bases. CDR3 sequence (DNA): TGTGCCAGCAGCCTACTAGGATTAGCGGGAAACAATGAGCAGTTCTTC. Its translation is CASSLLGLAGNNEQFF.